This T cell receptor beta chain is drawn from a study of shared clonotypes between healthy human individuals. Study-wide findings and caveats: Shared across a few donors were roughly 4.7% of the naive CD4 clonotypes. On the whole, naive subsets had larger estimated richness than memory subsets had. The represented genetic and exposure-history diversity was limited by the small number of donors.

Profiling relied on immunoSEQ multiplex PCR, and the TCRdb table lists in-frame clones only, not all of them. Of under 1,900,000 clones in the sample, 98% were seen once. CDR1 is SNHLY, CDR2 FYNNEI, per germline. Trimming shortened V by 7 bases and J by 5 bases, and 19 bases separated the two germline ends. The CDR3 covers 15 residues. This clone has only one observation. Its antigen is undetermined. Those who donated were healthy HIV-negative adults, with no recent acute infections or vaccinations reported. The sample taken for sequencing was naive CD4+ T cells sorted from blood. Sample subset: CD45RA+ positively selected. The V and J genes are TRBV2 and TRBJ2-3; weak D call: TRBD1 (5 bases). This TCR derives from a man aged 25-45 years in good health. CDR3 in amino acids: CASNRSPDSVDTQYF. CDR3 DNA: TGTGCCAGCAACAGGTCTCCGGATTCGGTAGATACGCAGTATTTT.